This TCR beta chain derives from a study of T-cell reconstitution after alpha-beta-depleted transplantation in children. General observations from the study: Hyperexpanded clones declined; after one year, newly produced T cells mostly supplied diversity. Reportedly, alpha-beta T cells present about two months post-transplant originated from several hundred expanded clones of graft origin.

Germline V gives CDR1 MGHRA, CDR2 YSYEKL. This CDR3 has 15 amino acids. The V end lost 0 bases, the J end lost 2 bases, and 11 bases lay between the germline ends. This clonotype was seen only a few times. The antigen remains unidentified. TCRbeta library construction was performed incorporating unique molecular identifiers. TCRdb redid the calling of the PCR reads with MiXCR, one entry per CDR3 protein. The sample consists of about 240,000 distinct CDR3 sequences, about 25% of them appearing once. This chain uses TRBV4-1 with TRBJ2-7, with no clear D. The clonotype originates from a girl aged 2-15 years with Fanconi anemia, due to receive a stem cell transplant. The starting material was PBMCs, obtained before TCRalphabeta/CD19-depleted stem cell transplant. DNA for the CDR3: TGCGCCAGCAGCCAAGAGGACCAGGTTACCTACGAGCAGTACTTC. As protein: CASSQEDQVTYEQYF.